This T cell receptor beta chain was retrieved from a study of shared clonotypes between healthy human individuals. Researchers ran the assay at a deep level. Data came from immunoSEQ multiplex PCR; TCRdb stores just in-frame clones and leaves some out. The sample contains about 2,200,000 clones, approximately 94% of which appear only once. Naive CD8 populations comprised CD45RO-negative cells positively selected for CCR7, excluding terminally differentiated effector memory CD45RA+ cells. The receptor was derived from a man between 18 and 35 years old in good health. Some clones in this sample may be carry-over from other donors' samples. The specimen sequenced was naive CD8+ T cells from PBMCs.

CDR3 nucleotide sequence: TGTGCCAGCAGCCCCCGGACAGAGAGCTCCTACAATGAGCAGTTCTTC. Amino acid sequence: CASSPRTESSYNEQFF. This chain joins TRBV7-9 and TRBJ2-1; D possibly corresponds to TRBD1 (6 bases). CDR3 length: 16 amino acids. Germline CDR1 is SEHNR and CDR2 is FQNEAQ (reference sequence). Trimming pared 5 bases from V and 0 bases from J, leaving 14 bases between.